These 14 T cell receptor beta chains were sequenced from one sample in a study of response to subunit inactivated influenza vaccine. MiXCR, run by TCRdb on the RT-PCR reads, gives a single entry per CDR3 protein. The table has 700,000 to 800,000 distinct CDR3 sequences, about a fifth seen once. The sample here was PBMCs from blood, taken roughly 5 days after vaccination. Every receptor here comes from a man aged 45-65 years who received an inactivated influenza vaccine.

The J gene is TRBJ2-3, the V gene TRBV11-1; TRBD2 matches at 14 bases. The CDR3 is made up of 18 amino acids. Trimming cost V 5 bases and J 0 bases; bases outside gene matches: 7. Germline CDR1 SGHAT, CDR2 FQDESV (reference sequence). As DNA, the CDR3 is TGTGCCAGCAGCCGCGGGACTAGCGGGAGTTCTAGCACAGATACGCAGTATTTT. It translates to CASSRGTSGSSSTDTQYF. Based on the CDR3 plus reference TRBV11-1 and TRBJ2-3, the full variable domain is EAEVAQSPRYKITEKSQAVAFWCDPISGHATLYWYRQILGQGPELLVQFQDESVVDDSQLPKDRFSAERLKGVDSTLKIQPAELGDSAMYLCASSRGTSGSSSTDTQYFGPGTRLTVL.

This clonotype has more than one count but fewer than ten. The gene calls are TRBV7-6 and TRBJ2-5; 7 bases fit TRBD2. The CDR3 covers 16 residues. Germline CDR1 reads SGHVS; CDR2 reads FNYEAQ. The J segment lost 5 bases and the V segment lost 5 bases, leaving 14 bases of the junction unmatched. CDR3 nucleotide sequence: TGTGCCAGCAGCGTAACCTCGGCGGGAGTTATGGAGACCCAGTACTTC. Protein: CASSVTSAGVMETQYF.

This clonotype was recorded many times. The rearrangement joins TRBV5-5 to TRBJ2-7; D is possibly TRBD1 (6 bases). Deletions cut 4 bases from V and 2 bases from J, with 13 bases between. CDR3 size: 14 residues. Germline-derived CDR1 and CDR2 are SGHKS and YYEKEE (reference sequence). The CDR3, as DNA: TGTGCCAGCAGCCCCTACGGGACAACCTACGAGCAGTACTTC. Translation gives CASSPYGTTYEQYF.

V and J are TRBV3-1 and TRBJ1-1; TRBD1 matches at 9 bases. The CDR3 has 16 residues. Unmatched junction bases numbered 6, after V lost 4 bases and J lost 0 bases. Germline values: CDR1 LGHDT, CDR2 YNNKEL (reference sequence). In DNA form, the CDR3 reads TGTGCCAGCAGCCTAGGGACAGGGTTTATGAACACTGAAGCTTTCTTT. Amino acids: CASSLGTGFMNTEAFF.

The J gene is TRBJ2-3, the V gene TRBV20-1; D is unresolved. V dropped 6 bases and J dropped 0 bases, with 10 bases sitting between them. The CDR3 runs 13 residues. The germline gives CDR1 DFQATT, CDR2 SNEGSKA (reference sequence). CDR3 protein: CSAISPSTDTQYF. CDR3 sequence (DNA): TGCAGTGCAATAAGCCCCAGCACAGATACGCAGTATTTT.

The genes are TRBV7-8 and TRBJ1-2; D gene unclear. Between the trimmed V and J ends, which lost 5 bases and 2 bases, there was a span of 18 bases. The CDR3 runs 16 residues. Germline V gives CDR1 SGHVS, CDR2 FQNEAQ. The CDR3 here is CASSQNGRNVNYGYTF. The CDR3 DNA sequence: TGTGCCAGCAGCCAGAACGGGAGAAATGTAAACTATGGCTACACCTTC.

This clonotype was counted between two and nine times. The rearrangement links TRBV27 to TRBJ1-6, with 9 nucleotides matching TRBD1. This CDR3 has 17 amino acids. After removal of 3 bases from V and 11 bases from J, the junction contained 14 bases not matched to a gene. The V gene's germline CDR1 is MNHEY and CDR2 SMNVEV (reference sequence). The CDR3 DNA reads as TGTGCCAGCAGTTTCCTATCGGCAGGACAGGGGATAACACCCCTCCACTTT. It is translated as CASSFLSAGQGITPLHF.

This clonotype was recorded a few times. The chain is built from TRBV5-1 and TRBJ1-3; 7 nucleotides agree with TRBD1. The CDR3 runs to 15 residues. V lost 3 bases, J lost 2 bases, and 5 bases stayed unmatched. Looked up from germline, CDR1 is SGHRS and CDR2 is YFSETQ. CDR3 nucleotides: TGCGCCAGCAGCTCCTCGACAGGGCCTGGAAACACCATATATTTT. This gives the protein CASSSSTGPGNTIYF. The full variable domain, rest sourced from reference TRBV5-1 and TRBJ1-3, is KAGVTQTPRYLIKTRGQQVTLSCSPISGHRSVSWYQQTPGQGLQFLFEYFSETQRNKGNFPGRFSGRQFSNSRSEMNVSTLELGDSALYLCASSSSTGPGNTIYFGEGSWLTVV.

The CDR3 bases are TGCAGTGCTCCGCCCCGAGGCAGAACGTACCAAGAGACCCAGTACTTC. Protein sequence: CSAPPRGRTYQETQYF. The chain carries TRBV20-1 and TRBJ2-5; D remains unclear. The CDR3 consists of 16 residues. Per germline, CDR1 DFQATT and CDR2 SNEGSKA (reference sequence). The germline V and J ends were trimmed by 5 bases and 0 bases, with 19 bases remaining between them.

Only a few counts were recorded for this clonotype. V and J are TRBV6-5 and TRBJ2-5; 11 nucleotides line up with TRBD2. Germline-derived CDR1 and CDR2 are MNHEY and SVGAGI. This CDR3 has 16 amino acids. With V trimmed by 2 bases and J by 2 bases, 4 bases remained unmatched. The CDR3 protein is CASSYGLAGLQETQYF. In nucleotides, the CDR3 is TGTGCCAGCAGTTACGGACTAGCGGGTTTGCAAGAGACCCAGTACTTC.

This clonotype was seen repeatedly, ten times or more. The rearrangement uses TRBV5-5 and TRBJ2-7; D is possibly TRBD1 (6 bases). Germline CDR1 is SGHKS and CDR2 is YYEKEE (reference sequence). Between the trimmed V and J ends, which lost 0 bases and 6 bases, there was a span of 13 bases. The length of the CDR3 is 14 residues. The CDR3, as DNA: TGTGCCAGCAGCTTGGGTCCAGGGGTGGCCGAGCAGTACTTC. This translates into CASSLGPGVAEQYF.

The chain joins TRBV6-5 to TRBJ2-2; 12 bases match TRBD2. V lost 2 bases, J lost 7 bases, and 11 bases stayed unmatched. Looked up from germline, CDR1 is MNHEY and CDR2 is SVGAGI. The CDR3 covers 18 residues. The CDR3 DNA sequence: TGTGCCAGCAGTTACCTTCTACTAGCGGGAGGTCCCGGCGGGGAGCTGTTTTTT. It encodes CASSYLLLAGGPGGELFF.

This clonotype has a handful of counts. The chain recombines TRBV20-1 with TRBJ1-3; D not certain. V dropped 3 bases and J dropped 4 bases, with 25 bases sitting between them. The CDR3 covers 18 residues. Germline values: CDR1 DFQATT, CDR2 SNEGSKA (reference sequence). The CDR3 loop reads CSASLDYTSGTSGNTIYF. The CDR3 DNA sequence: TGCAGTGCTAGCCTCGATTACACCTCCGGCACTTCCGGAAACACCATATATTTT.

V usage is TRBV4-3 and J usage is TRBJ2-1; TRBD2 matches 10 bases. CDR1 LGHNA and CDR2 YSLEER come from the germline V gene. With V trimmed by 3 bases and J by 1 base, 12 bases remained unmatched. The CDR3 contains 19 residues. The CDR3 bases are TGCGCCAGCAGCCACCGGACTAGCGGTACCATGACATCCTACAATGAGCAGTTCTTC. It codes for CASSHRTSGTMTSYNEQFF.